This T cell receptor beta chain was profiled in a study of T-cell reconstitution after alpha-beta-depleted transplantation in children. Regarding the study as a whole: From newly produced T cells came most of the T-cell counts and diversity one year after transplant. It was surviving recipient T cells and thymic progenitors that gave some patients high TCRbeta diversity at day 60.

Germline CDR1 SGHRS, CDR2 YFSETQ. This CDR3 region has 14 residues. J was trimmed by 5 bases and V by 2 bases; bases with no gene match: 4. Ten or more counts support this clonotype. What it recognizes is unknown. Unique molecular identifiers were incorporated into the prepared TCRbeta library. MiXCR was run by TCRdb on the PCR reads, yielding one entry per CDR3 protein. The data show 550,000 to 600,000 distinct CDR3 sequences, with under 25% seen just once and 13% to 15% held by the top ten. This receptor was obtained from a boy in the first two years of life who had a stem cell transplant for acute myeloid leukemia, so the T cells may come from the graft donor. The chain has TRBV5-1 and TRBJ2-7, with 10 nucleotides matching TRBD2. Specimen: PBMCs, mostly from graft donor cells, collected 360 days after TCRalphabeta/CD19-depleted stem cell transplant. The chain's CDR3 is CASSLTSGENEQYF. The CDR3 region has the DNA TGCGCCAGCAGCTTAACTAGCGGGGAGAACGAGCAGTACTTC.